This TCR beta chain was identified during a study of T cells in Graves' hyperthyroidism and ophthalmopathy (dated by TCRdb to the late 2010s). Describing the broader study: Peripheral blood samples were taken at initial diagnosis, before any treatment was given. To identify distinguishing TCR V-J signatures, a discovery cohort of about 100 patients was used, comprising under 45 with Graves' ophthalmopathy and some 60 with stable Graves' hyperthyroidism. Whether ophthalmopathy could be predicted prospectively was tested in an independent validation cohort made up of 18 hyperthyroidism patients plus 17 patients who later progressed to ophthalmopathy. The 100 discovery patients were randomly divided into training and test sets at a 7:3 ratio. In addition, the study compared T-cell repertoires in thyroid tissue and in blood from about six Graves' hyperthyroidism patients. Once sampling was done, hyperthyroidism patients were given methimazole at a starting dose of 30 mg daily, whereas ophthalmopathy patients were given high-dose intravenous methylprednisolone. The paper describes TCR Vbeta CDR3 sequencing of around 140 peripheral blood samples, made up of roughly 40 ophthalmopathy patients, around 78 hyperthyroidism patients and 17 progressor patients.

Findings and caveats that apply to the study as a whole: Most expanded thyroid clonotypes (frequency above 0.001) were also found in blood, which suggests that blood repertoires may mirror thyroid immune responses. During validation, the model predicted progression to ophthalmopathy a median of approximately 7 months ahead of onset, with approximately 70% sensitivity and 72% to 80% specificity. No statistical method was used to set the sample size in advance, and investigators knew the group allocation. Ophthalmopathy was separated from stable hyperthyroidism by a 13 V-J signature model, with 85% to 90% sensitivity and about 81% specificity obtained in cross-validation and 80%/75% obtained in testing.

This clonotype appeared many times. Its antigen target is currently unknown. The record has no base qualities; no much larger clone is one base away. In the ophthalmopathy patients, disease was moderately to severely active, with a Clinical Activity Score of 3 or more, a NOSPECS grade of 4 or more, and a duration of less than 3 months. Any patient with an uncontrolled infection, another autoimmune disease, pregnancy or lactation was excluded. Clinical symptoms, serum thyroxine and TRAb, thyroid ultrasound, and orbital computed tomography formed the basis for the diagnoses. PBMCs were isolated from about 10 ml of fresh peripheral blood by Ficoll-Paque density gradient centrifugation. Total RNA was extracted with Trizol reagent, and quality was checked on an Agilent 2100 Bioanalyzer. The TCR beta CDR3 regions were amplified from the RNA transcripts. For the first round of RT-PCR on the TCR CDR3, the HTBI primer set was used together with the Qiagen OneStep RT-PCR kit. Libraries were constructed in a second round of multiplex PCR, after which size selection and purification were carried out. The libraries were sequenced on an Illumina HiSeq2000 using paired-end 100 bp reads. In the source study's methods: SOAPnuke was used to process the raw data, removing reads that contained adapters or uncalled bases, had a mean Phred below 15, or lacked an exact match to the constant primer or identifier. High-quality paired reads were merged with COPE v1.2.5, and unique nucleotide sequences were defined as clonotypes. Clonotypes were aligned to IMGT TRBV, TRBD and TRBJ reference segments using MiTCR v1.1. The analysis was restricted to V-J combinations with a frequency above 0.0001, which together covered just over 98% of the repertoires. The TCS score was defined as the ratio of F50 (clonal expansion) to E x V (chaos), calculated using BLOSUM62-based TCRdist between CDR3 peptides within each V-J. Welch's t-statistics and random forest reduced roughly 530 V-J features to around 14, which were used in a naive Bayes classifier (R e1071). TCRdb cleaned the public reads at Q25 with fastp, built clones with MiXCR and kept in-frame beta chains. Each entry is one CDR3 protein sequence, shown with its most common DNA and genes. The V and J calls and clone size come from TCRdb's table, not from the authors' own analysis. Counted in this sample were hundreds of thousands of distinct CDR3 sequences; less than 20% of them appeared once. Clones ranked in the top ten supply 40% to 50% of the sample.

Its CDR3 holds 18 amino acids, cysteine through phenylalanine. Only the CDR3 portion is preserved as DNA: 54 bases, with reading frame beginning at the first base. V is pared back by 3 bases and J by 0 bases, with 17 bases lying between the germline termini. Looking up the germline V gene yields CDR1 MNHGY and CDR2 SVAAGI. This sequence uses TRBV6-9 and TRBJ1-4; the D gene identity is not certain. Sequencing was done on a sample of blood. The receptor comes from a man in his forties with Graves' ophthalmopathy. The base sequence is TGTGCCAGCAGTTACCGGGAGTACAAGCCTGCAACTAATGAAAAACTGTTTTTT. The encoded protein is CASSYREYKPATNEKLFF.